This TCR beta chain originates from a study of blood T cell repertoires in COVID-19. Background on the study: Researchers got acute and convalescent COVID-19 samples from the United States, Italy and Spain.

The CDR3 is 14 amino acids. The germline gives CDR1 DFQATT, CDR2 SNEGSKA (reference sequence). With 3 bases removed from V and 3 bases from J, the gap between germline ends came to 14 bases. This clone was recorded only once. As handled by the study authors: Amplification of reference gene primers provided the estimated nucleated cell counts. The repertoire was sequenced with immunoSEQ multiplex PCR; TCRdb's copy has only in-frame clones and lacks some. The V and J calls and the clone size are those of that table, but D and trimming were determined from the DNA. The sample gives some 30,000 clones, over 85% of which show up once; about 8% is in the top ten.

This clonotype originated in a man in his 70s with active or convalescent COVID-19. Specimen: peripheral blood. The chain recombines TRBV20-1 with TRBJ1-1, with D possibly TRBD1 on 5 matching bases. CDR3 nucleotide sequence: TGCAGTGCTAGTCGGAACGGGGGGGACACTGAAGCTTTCTTT. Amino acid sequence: CSASRNGGDTEAFF.